This entry is about one T cell receptor beta chain. Its antigen is not known. A J-beta primer mix and a sample-barcoded 5' primer were used in a second PCR of roughly 6 to 12 cycles. Using its own MiXCR run on the 5' RACE reads, TCRdb lists one record per CDR3 protein. In the table there are roughly 1,000,000 distinct CDR3 sequences, less than 25% of which are singletons. This specimen comes from a study of blood T cells in healthy people across ages. Whole-study results and caveats: There were more naive CD4+ cells and higher diversity in long-lived donors than in aged donors.

The J segment lost 3 bases and the V segment lost 4 bases, leaving 12 bases of the junction unmatched. Germline CDR1 LNHNV, CDR2 YYDKDF (reference sequence). The CDR3 covers 16 residues. The sample also formed part of further work on T cells of mothers and their children.

This sequence was found in a girl aged 2-10 years in good health. The chain carries TRBV15 and TRBJ2-7; 7 nucleotides align to TRBD1. The sequenced sample consisted of blood. CDR3 region: CATSTKTGTDYYEQYF. CDR3 in DNA: TGTGCCACCAGCACAAAGACCGGGACAGACTACTACGAGCAGTACTTC.